This T cell receptor (beta chain) was sequenced in a study of T cell responses to AZD1222 COVID-19 vaccine. Study-wide results and caveats: Among the donors, most were white British and more were female, and clonal diversity was possibly underestimated. Seropositive AZD1222 recipients at baseline numbered only five or six.

Germline values: CDR1 MNHEY, CDR2 SVGAGI. The CDR3 covers 14 residues. V gave up 5 bases and J gave up 15 bases, with 23 bases separating them. A note on this clone: As yet, its antigen is unknown.

Using immunoSEQ multiplex PCR, the repertoire was profiled, and TCRdb retains in-frame clones only, with some absent. Here the sample table reports some 150,000 clones. Material for sequencing was peripheral blood. The chain couples TRBV6-5 to TRBJ1-5; possibly TRBD1 for D (6 bases). The origin of this receptor is an adult in good health. The CDR3 sequence: CASSPFVMGGGRHF. The CDR3 DNA reads TGTGCCAGCAGTCCGTTCGTTATGGGAGGGGGTCGGCATTTT.